A selection of T cell receptor beta chains follows, all from one sample in a study of cytomegalovirus exposure and HLA in healthy donors. Measured with immunoSEQ multiplex PCR; TCRdb has only the in-frame clones, and not every one. The sample holds some 130,000 clones; around 77% are singletons and the top ten take around 1.8%. Source material: PBMCs. The receptors come from a woman aged 50 to 60 in good health and CMV-seronegative. CDR3s include the opening cysteine and the closing phenylalanine or tryptophan. Each record gives: V gene, clone size, D gene, J gene, CDR3 DNA, CDR3 protein. D genes are given only for firm matches. The size entry is marked missing in some rows and otherwise reads once, few, many or a size class.

TRBV2	-	TRBD1	TRBJ1-3	TGTGCCAGCAGGGCCAACAGGGGCTCTGGAAACACCATATATTTT	CASRANRGSGNTIYF
TRBV7-6	-	TRBD2	TRBJ2-7	TGTGCCAGCAGCTTAGGTACTAGCGGGAGCCTCTCCTACGAGCAGTACTTC	CASSLGTSGSLSYEQYF
TRBV19	-	TRBD1	TRBJ1-5	TGTGCCAGTAGTTCCGGACAGGGTGGTCCCCAGCATTTT	CASSSGQGGPQHF
TRBV29-1	-	TRBD1	TRBJ1-1	TGCAGCGTTGAAGGGTCCCGGGGACAGAGTTACACTGAAGCTTTCTTT	CSVEGSRGQSYTEAFF
TRBV6-5	-	-	TRBJ2-1	TGTGCCAGCAGTTACTCGAGGCGGGATGAGCAGTTCTTC	CASSYSRRDEQFF
TRBV5-4	-	-	TRBJ2-2	TGTGCCAGCAGCCGGGACAACCCGAACACCGGGGAGCTGTTTTTT	CASSRDNPNTGELFF
TRBV28	-	TRBD2	TRBJ2-1	TGTGCCAGCAGTGGGACTAGCGTTCAATCCTACAATGAGCAGTTCTTC	CASSGTSVQSYNEQFF
TRBV6-6	once	-	TRBJ1-1	TGTGCCAGCAGACCTCCGGTGGTGAACACTGAAGCTTTCTTT	CASRPPVVNTEAFF
TRBV4-1	-	-	TRBJ2-2	TGCGCCAGCAGCCAAGATACAGACAGTTCGAACACCGGGGAGCTGTTTTTT	CASSQDTDSSNTGELFF
TRBV6-1	-	TRBD1	TRBJ1-4	TGTGCCAGCAGTGAGGGGACAGGGTCCGAAAAACTGTTTTTT	CASSEGTGSEKLFF
TRBV29-1	-	-	TRBJ2-4	TGCAGCGTCCCGAATGGAAATCGGGTTCAGTACTTC	CSVPNGNRVQYF
TRBV7-2	few	-	TRBJ1-5	TGTGCCAGCAGCTTAGGGCGGGGTAGGAACAATCAGCCCCAGCATTTT	CASSLGRGRNNQPQHF
TRBV5-4	-	-	TRBJ2-7	TGTGCCAGCAGCTCACCCCAGGCGGGGTCCGGAGAGCAGTACTTC	CASSSPQAGSGEQYF
TRBV14	-	-	TRBJ2-3	TGTGCCAGCAGCCAAGATGCCACTGGCACAGATACGCAGTATTTT	CASSQDATGTDTQYF
TRBV9	-	-	TRBJ2-2	TGTGCCAGCAGCGTGGCAGGAAAGGTGACCGGGGAGCTGTTTTTT	CASSVAGKVTGELFF
TRBV7-2	-	TRBD2	TRBJ2-1	TGTGCCAGCAGAGATCCTAGCGGGAGGGCCCGAAATGAGCAGTTCTTC	CASRDPSGRARNEQFF
TRBV6-1	-	-	TRBJ1-5	TGTGCCAGCAGATATCAGGGTGATCAGCCCCAGCATTTT	CASRYQGDQPQHF
TRBV5-6	-	TRBD2	TRBJ2-3	TGTGCCAGCAGCTTAGACTTAGCGGGAGGGCCAGATACGCAGTATTTT	CASSLDLAGGPDTQYF
TRBV7-2	-	-	TRBJ2-5	TGTGCCAGCAGCCCGTACGCGGAGACCCAGTACTTC	CASSPYAETQYF
TRBV30	-	TRBD1	TRBJ1-2	TGTGCCTGGAGCTCTACTTGGACAGGGGACTTTAACTATGGCTACACCTTC	CAWSSTWTGDFNYGYTF
TRBV13	-	TRBD1	TRBJ1-3	TGTGCCAGCAGCTCCTCCCGGGACAGCAGGAGAAACACCATATATTTT	CASSSSRDSRRNTIYF
TRBV6-5	-	-	TRBJ2-1	TGTGCCAGCAGTTACGGAGGGGAATACAATGAGCAGTTCTTC	CASSYGGEYNEQFF
TRBV6-4	-	TRBD1	TRBJ2-1	TGTGCCAGCAGTGGGGGACAGGGGCCCTACAATGAGCAGTTCTTC	CASSGGQGPYNEQFF
TRBV28	-	TRBD1	TRBJ1-3	TGTGCCAGCAGTTTTGACAGGGCTGGAAACACCATATATTTT	CASSFDRAGNTIYF
TRBV18	-	-	TRBJ1-4	TGTGCCAGCTCACCACCGAGACAGATTGCAACTAATGAAAAACTGTTTTTT	CASSPPRQIATNEKLFF
TRBV4-3	-	TRBD1	TRBJ1-2	TGCGCCAGCAGTTACAGTTTGACAGGGCAGAATAACTATGGCTACACCTTC	CASSYSLTGQNNYGYTF
TRBV18	few	TRBD1	TRBJ1-1	TGTGCCAGCTCAACCCGGGACAGCTCGAACACTGAAGCTTTCTTT	CASSTRDSSNTEAFF
TRBV11-3	-	-	TRBJ2-3	TGTGCCAGCAGCTTGATGGCAGGGCCCACAGATACGCAGTATTTT	CASSLMAGPTDTQYF
TRBV6-1	once	-	TRBJ2-7	TGTGCCAGCAGTGTCACGGGCTCCTACGAGCAGTACTTC	CASSVTGSYEQYF
TRBV5-6	-	TRBD2	TRBJ2-1	TGTGCCAGCACCCTTCTTGGGACTAGCTTCTACAATGAGCAGTTCTTC	CASTLLGTSFYNEQFF
TRBV7-2	-	-	TRBJ1-2	TGTGCCAGCAGCTTAGACTTGTCGTTTGCTAACTATGGCTACACCTTC	CASSLDLSFANYGYTF